Below, 13 T cell receptor beta chains from the same sample are listed, as sequenced in a study of T cell responses to AZD1222 COVID-19 vaccine. The protocol was immunoSEQ multiplex PCR, while the TCRdb copy is restricted to in-frame clones and leaves out a portion. Counted here are over 65,000 clones, approximately 87% occurring once; the ten biggest clones make up about 7%. The sequencing here drew on peripheral blood, taken on day 0 of AZD1222 vaccination. These TCRs come from an adult in good health.

Comments on this clone: The junction departs from the called germline gene at one end, perhaps through a read error. The V call is TRBV27, the J call TRBJ1-5; possibly TRBD1 for D (6 bases). This CDR3 contains 13 residues. From germline, CDR1 is MNHEY and CDR2 SMNVEV (reference sequence). CDR3 nucleotides: TGTGCCAGCAGTTTAGGGGGCTTAGCAGCCCCAGCATTT. Its translation is CASSLGGLAAPAF.

The chain has TRBV10-1 and TRBJ2-1; tentatively, D is TRBD1 or TRBD2 (5 bases each). CDR1 and CDR2 (germline): WNHNN, SYGVQD (reference sequence). The CDR3 length is 14 residues. V lost 2 bases and J lost 9, with 14 bases in between. CDR3 sequence: CASSEAVRGGEQFF. The CDR3 DNA follows: TGCGCCAGCAGTGAGGCGGTACGTGGGGGTGAGCAGTTCTTC.

The V and J genes are TRBV7-2 and TRBJ1-5; 7 nucleotides line up with TRBD1. The CDR3 is made up of 15 amino acids. V trimming: 5 bases; J trimming: 3 bases; junction bases outside the gene matches: 7. CDR1 is SGHTA and CDR2 is FQGNSA in the germline V gene. CDR3 residues: CASSQWDSLNQPQHF. The CDR3 DNA follows: TGTGCCAGCAGCCAATGGGACAGCCTCAATCAGCCCCAGCATTTT.

This chain links TRBV28 with TRBJ1-4; D gene uncertain. Germline-derived CDR1 and CDR2 are MDHEN and SYDVKM. The CDR3 contains 15 residues. V was cut by 6 bases and J by 2 bases, with 13 bases left in between. CDR3 residues: CASSLQAGTNEKLFF. The CDR3 DNA reads as TGTGCCAGCAGCCTCCAGGCTGGGACTAATGAAAAACTGTTTTTT.

The J gene is TRBJ1-3, the V gene TRBV4-2; tentative D call: TRBD1 (6 bases). V shed 0 bases and J shed 0 bases, with 12 bases lying between them. Per germline, CDR1 LGHNA and CDR2 YNFKEQ. The CDR3 extends over 17 amino acids. CDR3 residues: CASSQEKQGLSGNTIYF. CDR3 in DNA: TGTGCCAGCAGCCAAGAAAAACAGGGACTCTCTGGAAACACCATATATTTT.

The rearrangement uses TRBV5-4 and TRBJ2-2; possibly TRBD1 for D (6 bases). Germline V lookup: CDR1 SGHNT, CDR2 YYREEE (reference sequence). Trimming took off 0 bases at V and 3 bases at J, with 9 bases between the two ends. The length of the CDR3 is 15 residues. In DNA, the CDR3 is TGTGCCAGCAGCTTGGGACAGGATTACACCGGGGAGCTGTTTTTT. This gives the protein CASSLGQDYTGELFF.

The chain employs TRBV28 and TRBJ2-1, with 8 bases fitting TRBD1. The germline gives CDR1 MDHEN, CDR2 SYDVKM. V was clipped by 8 bases and J by 8 bases; unmatched bases: 8. The CDR3 runs to 13 residues. The CDR3 loop is CASRRQGNHEQFF. The CDR3 DNA is TGTGCCAGCCGACGACAGGGGAACCATGAGCAGTTCTTC. Full variable domain (rest looked up from reference TRBV28 and TRBJ2-1): DVKVTQSSRYLVKRTGEKVFLECVQDMDHENMFWYRQDPGLGLRLIYFSYDVKMKEKGDIPEGYSVSREKKERFSLILESASTNQTSMYLCASRRQGNHEQFFGPGTRLTVL.

The CDR3 nucleotides are TGTGCCAGCAGTGAAACGGCTTCACCCCTCCACTTT. As protein: CASSETASPLHF. The gene calls are TRBV2 and TRBJ1-6; no reliable D call. The CDR3 extends over 12 amino acids. Trimming left V 2 bases short and J 9 bases short, with 5 bases between. CDR1 is SNHLY and CDR2 is FYNNEI in the germline V gene.

This clone appeared once. This chain connects TRBV11-1 to TRBJ2-7; 8 nucleotides agree with TRBD1. Germline CDR1 reads SGHAT; CDR2 reads FQDESV (reference sequence). This CDR3 has 15 residues. Losses at the gene ends were 6 bases for V and 2 bases for J; bases not matched to a gene: 9. CDR3 coding DNA: TGTGCCAGCAGTCTAAGACAGGGGACCACCTACGAGCAGTACTTC. Its translation is CASSLRQGTTYEQYF.

The CDR3 DNA sequence: TGTGCCAGTTCCTCGACAGGGGGTACGGATCAGCCCCAGCATTTT. The encoded protein is CASSSTGGTDQPQHF. The genes are TRBV19 and TRBJ1-5; 9 nucleotides agree with TRBD1. V lost 8 bases to trimming and J lost 5 bases; unmatched junction nucleotides: 10. The CDR3 has 15 amino acids. Germline-derived CDR1 and CDR2 are LNHDA and SQIVND (reference sequence).

The chain combines TRBV19 with TRBJ1-5, with D unresolved. Germline values: CDR1 LNHDA, CDR2 SQIVND (reference sequence). V was shortened by 7 bases and J by 7 bases, with 14 bases between the two germline ends. This CDR3 has 13 residues. The CDR3 DNA is TGTGCCAGTACCATGGGGAGCGGACAGCCCCAGCATTTT. This encodes CASTMGSGQPQHF.

CDR3 region: CASSPGHNQPQHF. DNA for the CDR3: TGTGCCAGCAGCCCTGGACACAATCAGCCCCAGCATTTT. This chain joins TRBV7-3 and TRBJ1-5, with a tentative D call TRBD1 (5 bases). CDR3 length: 13 amino acids. Trimming cost V 5 bases and J 3 bases, with 8 bases left between them. CDR1 and CDR2 (germline): SGHTA, FQGTGA.

The chain links TRBV6-1 to TRBJ2-1, with D maybe TRBD2 (6 bases). CDR3 length: 14 residues. Between the trimmed V and J ends, which lost 3 bases and 9 bases, there was a span of 15 bases. Looked up from germline, CDR1 is MNHNS and CDR2 is SASEGT. CDR3 amino acids: CASSEDYRGIEQFF. CDR3 nucleotide sequence: TGTGCCAGCAGTGAGGACTACCGTGGGATTGAGCAGTTCTTC.